The 30 T cell receptor beta chains below come from one sample, sequenced in a study of PD-1 blockade in classical Hodgkin lymphoma. Produced via immunoSEQ multiplex PCR; TCRdb's table is partial and in-frame only. This table has around 13,000 clones, approximately 80% appearing once. Time point denoted: cycle 4 day 1 (C4D1), after 6 weeks of nivolumab. Exposure to brentuximab vedotin varied, and each patient had relapsed following autologous stem cell transplantation. The material was peripheral blood mononuclear cells (PBMCs), obtained before the fourth cycle of nivolumab. These receptors were obtained from a human donor with classical Hodgkin lymphoma.

This chain uses TRBV19 with TRBJ1-2; D not certain. The CDR3 is 14 amino acids. Germline V gene data show CDR1 as LNHDA and CDR2 as SQIVND (reference sequence). Between the trimmed V and J ends, which lost 4 bases and 6 bases, there was a span of 15 bases. The CDR3 sequence: CASSTDRTYHGYTF. The CDR3 bases are TGTGCCAGTAGTACGGACCGGACCTATCATGGCTACACCTTC.

The V gene is TRBV6-1, the J gene TRBJ2-3; 8 bases align to TRBD2. The ends lost 4 bases at V and 3 bases at J; junction bases unmatched: 15. The CDR3 consists of 18 residues. CDR1 is MNHNS and CDR2 is SASEGT in the germline V gene. In DNA form, the CDR3 reads TGTGCCAGCAGTGGAGCTCACCAAGGGGCGGGAGGTACAGATACGCAGTATTTT. Residues: CASSGAHQGAGGTDTQYF.

The gene calls are TRBV6-6 and TRBJ2-7, with D perhaps matching TRBD2 (6 bases). Trimming shortened V by 10 bases and J by 6 bases, and 22 bases separated the two germline ends. CDR1 and CDR2 from the germline V gene are MNHNY and SVGAGI (reference sequence). The CDR3 consists of 14 residues. The CDR3 region has the DNA TGTGCCATCGACTCGGGGAGCGGGTTCCCCGAGCAGTACTTC. Translated: CAIDSGSGFPEQYF.

The V call is TRBV4-1, the J call TRBJ1-1; possible D gene TRBD1, 5 bases. Germline V gene sequence: CDR1 MGHRA, CDR2 YSYEKL. The CDR3 is 14 residues long. V dropped 0 bases and J dropped 6 bases, with 11 bases sitting between them. The CDR3 DNA sequence: TGCGCCAGCAGCCAAGATAAATGGGGGGCTGAAGCTTTCTTT. This codes for CASSQDKWGAEAFF.

The V and J genes are TRBV7-8 and TRBJ1-2, with D perhaps TRBD1 (6 bases). Germline V gene sequence: CDR1 SGHVS, CDR2 FQNEAQ. V lost 5 bases to trimming and J lost 8 bases, with 21 bases between them. CDR3 length: 15 amino acids. The CDR3 DNA reads TGTGCCAGCAGCCCCCTCACGCAGGGGCGCGGAGGCTACACCTTC. Protein sequence: CASSPLTQGRGGYTF.

The sample holds a few counts of this clone. J is TRBJ2-7 and V is TRBV4-3, with D uncertain. The CDR3 is 12 amino acids. V lost 0 bases and J lost 5, with 5 bases in between. Per germline, CDR1 LGHNA and CDR2 YSLEER. CDR3 sequence reads: CASSQDFNEQYF. The CDR3 DNA is TGCGCCAGCAGCCAAGATTTCAACGAGCAGTACTTC.

The V and J genes are TRBV18 and TRBJ2-3, with D maybe TRBD2 (5 bases). Per the germline V gene, CDR1 is KGHSH and CDR2 is LQKENI. V lost 8 bases to trimming and J lost 5 bases, with 29 bases between them. The CDR3 has 18 residues. CDR3 DNA: TGTGCCAGCCGCTCGGCGACCAGCGGATCCAAATACCGAGATACGCAGTATTTT. It specifies CASRSATSGSKYRDTQYF.

This chain links TRBV7-9 with TRBJ2-1; tentative D call: TRBD2 (7 bases). From germline, CDR1 is SEHNR and CDR2 FQNEAQ (reference sequence). The V end lost 6 bases, the J end lost 7 bases, and 19 bases lay between the germline ends. The CDR3 is made up of 15 amino acids. The DNA for the CDR3 is TGTGCCAGCAGTCCCAGCCGGGGGGCGCGTAATGAGCAGTTCTTC. It encodes CASSPSRGARNEQFF.

This clone showed up just once. The chain uses TRBV14 and TRBJ2-7, with 7 positions matching TRBD2. Germline CDR1 SGHDN, CDR2 FVKESK. V lost 2 bases, J lost 2 bases, and 21 bases stayed unmatched. There are 20 residues in the CDR3. The CDR3 region is CASSQTLAGPDVKLPYEQYF. DNA for the CDR3: TGTGCCAGCAGCCAAACGTTAGCGGGCCCTGATGTAAAGCTGCCCTACGAGCAGTACTTC.

The V and J genes are TRBV4-2 and TRBJ2-7; the D gene is possibly TRBD2 (6 bases). Germline V gives CDR1 LGHNA, CDR2 YNFKEQ. Trimming took 2 bases from V and 2 from J, leaving 13 bases between them. This CDR3 comprises 15 residues. CDR3: CASSQQEEGPYEQYF. For the CDR3, the DNA is TGTGCCAGCAGCCAACAGGAGGAGGGTCCCTACGAGCAGTACTTC.

CDR3 nucleotide sequence: TGTGCCAGCAGTCTGTCCCGGACAAACCCCTACGAGCAGTACTTC. Protein sequence: CASSLSRTNPYEQYF. The chain carries TRBV27 and TRBJ2-7, with D maybe TRBD1 (5 bases). This CDR3 comprises 15 residues. V lost 5 bases and J lost 2, with 16 bases in between. Germline loops: CDR1 MNHEY, CDR2 SMNVEV (reference sequence).

The rearrangement joins TRBV9 to TRBJ2-5; the match to TRBD2 covers 8 bases. Trimming at V came to 0 bases and at J to 0 bases, leaving 1 base not matched to a gene. Germline V gene lookup returns CDR1 SGDLS and CDR2 YYNGEE. There are 15 residues in the CDR3. CDR3 amino acids: CASSVAGGYQETQYF. The DNA for the CDR3 is TGTGCCAGCAGCGTAGCGGGGGGGTACCAAGAGACCCAGTACTTC.

The J gene is TRBJ2-7, the V gene TRBV6-6; TRBD2 aligns across 9 bases. The CDR3 length is 15 residues. Germline assignment: CDR1 MNHNY and CDR2 SVGAGI (reference sequence). Trimming cost V 6 bases and J 0 bases; bases outside gene matches: 6. The CDR3 DNA follows: TGTGCCAGCAGCTGGAGCGGGAGGAGCTCCTACGAGCAGTACTTC. Amino acid sequence: CASSWSGRSSYEQYF.

V gene TRBV6-5 combines with J gene TRBJ1-1; 8 positions match TRBD1. Germline trimming cut 0 bases from V and 5 bases from J; bases unmatched to any gene: 5. The CDR3 runs 15 residues. The germline V gene encodes CDR1 MNHEY and CDR2 SVGAGI. The CDR3: CASSYSKTGGTEAFF. CDR3 in DNA: TGTGCCAGCAGTTACTCGAAAACAGGGGGGACTGAAGCTTTCTTT.

This clone is deemed large. The rearrangement uses TRBV7-7 and TRBJ2-1; 10 nucleotides align to TRBD2. This CDR3 is 15 amino acids long. The V and J ends lost 5 bases and 2 bases, in that order; junction bases with no gene match: 3. Germline assignment: CDR1 SSHAT and CDR2 FNYEAQ (reference sequence). In nucleotides, the CDR3 is TGTGCCAGCAGCCTCGGACTAGCGGCCTACAATGAGCAGTTCTTC. Translated, it gives CASSLGLAAYNEQFF. The whole variable domain, filled in from reference TRBV7-7 and TRBJ2-1, reads GAGVSQSPRYKVTKRGQDVTLRCDPISSHATLYWYQQALGQGPEFLTYFNYEAQPDKSGLPSDRFSAERPEGSISTLTIQRTEQRDSAMYRCASSLGLAAYNEQFFGPGTRLTVL.

This chain links TRBV13 with TRBJ2-2; the match to TRBD1 covers 11 bases. The V gene's germline CDR1 is PRHDT and CDR2 FYEKMQ (reference sequence). The CDR3 sequence is 15 residues long. After removal of 4 bases from V and 5 bases from J, the junction contained 3 bases not matched to a gene. The CDR3: CASSSDRGRTGELFF. The CDR3, as DNA: TGTGCCAGCAGCTCGGACAGGGGGCGAACCGGGGAGCTGTTTTTT.

V and J are TRBV5-4 and TRBJ1-1, with TRBD1 matching 8 bases. Germline V gene lookup returns CDR1 SGHNT and CDR2 YYREEE (reference sequence). The CDR3 spans 17 residues. The V gene end was trimmed by 4 bases and the J gene end by 2 bases; junction bases not matched to a gene: 13. The CDR3 protein is CASSHLQGTGVNTEAFF. In DNA, the CDR3 is TGTGCCAGCAGCCATTTACAAGGGACAGGAGTTAACACTGAAGCTTTCTTT.

The chain has TRBV4-3 and TRBJ1-2; D ambiguous. The CDR3 runs 14 residues. CDR1 LGHNA and CDR2 YSLEER come from the germline V gene. The V end lost 4 bases, the J end lost 2 bases, and 11 bases lay between the germline ends. CDR3 nucleotides: TGCGCCAGCAGCCGACCGGACGTAAACTATGGCTACACCTTC. It is translated as CASSRPDVNYGYTF.

The V call is TRBV14, the J call TRBJ1-4; the match to TRBD1 covers 11 bases. With 5 bases clipped from V and 7 bases from J, the junction kept 6 bases outside the gene matches. The CDR3 is 15 residues long. Per the germline V gene, CDR1 is SGHDN and CDR2 is FVKESK. The CDR3 spells CASSGTGGRGEKLFF. The CDR3 DNA follows: TGTGCCAGCAGCGGGACAGGGGGACGAGGTGAAAAACTGTTTTTT.

The V call is TRBV7-6, the J call TRBJ2-1; D gene unclear. Looked up from germline, CDR1 is SGHVS and CDR2 is FNYEAQ. The CDR3 contains 11 residues. The V gene lost 8 bases and the J gene lost 9 bases, with 11 bases spanning the gap. The DNA for the CDR3 is TGTGCCAGCCAAAACGTGGGTGAGCAGTTCTTC. Translation: CASQNVGEQFF. The full variable domain, completed using reference TRBV7-6 and TRBJ2-1, is GAGVSQSPRYKVTKRGQDVALRCDPISGHVSLYWYRQALGQGPEFLTYFNYEAQQDKSGLPNDRFSAERPEGSISTLTIQRTEQRDSAMYRCASQNVGEQFFGPGTRLTVL.

As concerns this clone: Relative to the germline gene, one junction end is altered; a read error may explain this. V usage is TRBV7-2 and J usage is TRBJ1-6; D is unresolved. Germline loops: CDR1 SGHTA, CDR2 FQGNSA. This CDR3 has 14 residues. CDR3 sequence: CATLEGTYNSPLHF. CDR3 DNA: TGTGCCACCCTGGAGGGAACCTATAACTCACCCCTCCACTTT. Looking up the rest from reference TRBV7-2 and TRBJ1-6 gives the full variable domain: GAGVSQSPSNKVTEKGKDVELRCDPISGHTALYWYRQSLGQGLEFLIYFQGNSAPDKSGLPSDRFSAERTGGSVSTLTIQRTQQEDSAVYLCATLEGTYNSPLHFGNGTRLTVT.

The CDR3 bases are TGTGCCAGCAGCTTAGAACACGGGGAGCTGTTTTTT. Its protein is CASSLEHGELFF. V usage is TRBV7-9 and J usage is TRBJ2-2; D not resolved. Germline assignment: CDR1 SEHNR and CDR2 FQNEAQ (reference sequence). Trimming took off 1 base at V and 7 bases at J, with 4 bases between the two ends. The CDR3 extends over 12 amino acids.

This clone is a singleton in its sample. The chain couples TRBV7-3 to TRBJ1-5, with D hard to call. The germline V gene encodes CDR1 SGHTA and CDR2 FQGTGA. The V and J ends lost 5 bases and 0 bases respectively, with 5 bases between them. The CDR3 covers 13 residues. CDR3 sequence reads: CASSVNSNQPQHF. CDR3 sequence (DNA): TGTGCCAGCAGCGTAAATAGCAATCAGCCCCAGCATTTT.

This chain links TRBV19 with TRBJ2-4; tentatively, D is TRBD2 (6 bases). From germline, CDR1 is LNHDA and CDR2 SQIVND (reference sequence). The CDR3 is 15 residues long. Trimming stripped 3 bases from V and 0 bases from J, with 9 bases between. The CDR3 spells CASSIGRLAKNIQYF. The CDR3, as DNA: TGTGCCAGTAGTATCGGGAGATTAGCCAAAAACATTCAGTACTTC.

This clone was picked up a small number of times. The gene calls are TRBV2 and TRBJ1-4; D unresolved. Per germline, CDR1 SNHLY and CDR2 FYNNEI. This CDR3 region has 17 residues. The V end lost 2 bases, the J end lost 1 base, and 14 bases lay between the germline ends. The CDR3 nucleotides are TGTGCCAGCAGTGAATATTGGGATATCGGAACTAATGAAAAACTGTTTTTT. Translating it yields CASSEYWDIGTNEKLFF.

In its sample, this clone was seen once. The J gene is TRBJ1-1, the V gene TRBV6-1; D remains unclear. The CDR3 spans 18 residues. Germline V gene data show CDR1 as MNHNS and CDR2 as SASEGT. Trimming stripped 1 base from V and 0 bases from J, with 18 bases between. CDR3 protein: CASSEEGRSRFMNTEAFF. Written as DNA, the CDR3 is TGTGCCAGCAGTGAAGAAGGCAGATCCCGATTCATGAACACTGAAGCTTTCTTT.

The chain couples TRBV15 to TRBJ2-1, with 14 bases that match TRBD2. This CDR3 is built from 17 residues. Germline CDR1 reads LNHNV; CDR2 reads YYDKDF (reference sequence). The junction had 8 bases not matched to a gene; V was cut back by 4 bases and J by 6 bases. The CDR3 spells CATSIGGGLAGGNEQFF. The CDR3 DNA follows: TGTGCCACCAGCATTGGAGGCGGACTAGCGGGGGGCAATGAGCAGTTCTTC.

V is TRBV4-1 and J is TRBJ1-6; D is possibly TRBD1 (5 bases). Between the trimmed V and J ends, which lost 5 bases and 0 bases, there was a span of 20 bases. This CDR3 is 19 amino acids long. CDR1 is MGHRA and CDR2 is YSYEKL in the germline V gene. CDR3 sequence reads: CASSSTSAGGFSYNSPLHF. The CDR3 nucleotides read TGCGCCAGCAGCTCTACATCAGCGGGGGGATTCTCCTATAATTCACCCCTCCACTTT.

The V gene is TRBV11-2, the J gene TRBJ1-3, with D possibly matching TRBD1 (6 bases). V lost 5 bases and J lost 4, with 18 bases in between. The CDR3 loop spans 16 amino acids. Germline V gives CDR1 SGHAT, CDR2 FQNNGV. This chain's CDR3 is CASSALQGRRGNTIYF. CDR3 coding DNA: TGTGCCAGCAGCGCCTTACAGGGCAGGCGGGGAAACACCATATATTTT.

The chain carries TRBV7-6 and TRBJ1-3; D unresolved. CDR3 length equals 13 residues. Trimming removed 5 bases from V and 0 bases from J, with 5 bases in between. Per the germline V gene, CDR1 is SGHVS and CDR2 is FNYEAQ. The CDR3 nucleotides are TGTGCCAGCAGCCCACTCTCTGGAAACACCATATATTTT. It codes for CASSPLSGNTIYF.